The present TCR beta chain was sequenced within a study of cytomegalovirus exposure and HLA in healthy donors. CDR3 length: 14 amino acids. CDR1 and CDR2 from the germline V gene are GTSNPN and SVGIG (reference sequence). PCR primers comprised 60 Vbeta and 13 Jbeta primers. The repertoire was sequenced with immunoSEQ multiplex PCR; TCRdb's copy has only in-frame clones and lacks some. The sample contains 45,000 to 55,000 clones, roughly 50% of which appear only once. Points on this clone: Its antigen is as yet unknown. An end of the junction does not agree with germline; a read error may underlie this.

The study's findings and limits: Earlier analysis found most TCR beta V segments productive about 87% or about 30% of the time. A later analysis by the authors found several of the most significant clusters apparently linked to common viral pathogens. The likely explanation for a cluster of highly shared sequence variants was sequencing artifact. In a later analysis, productive TCRs from donors in an Asian-associated ancestry cluster reportedly carried fewer N-insertions than the cohort mean.

The sequencing input was PBMCs. The clonotype was recovered from a human donor in good health. V and J are TRBV30 and TRBJ1-6, with D uncertain. CDR3 DNA sequence: TGTGCCCTTGCCCGTTCAGAAATAATTTCATCCCTCCACTTT. Its protein is CALARSEIISSLHF.